Below, 30 T cell receptor beta chains from the same sample are listed, as sequenced in a study of blood T cell repertoires in COVID-19. TCRdb's copy holds only in-frame clones and misses some; the assay was immunoSEQ multiplex PCR. The sample consists of some 670,000 clones, 75% to 90% of them appearing once. The specimen sequenced was peripheral blood. All receptors derive from a woman aged 18-29 years with acute or convalescent COVID-19.

The rearrangement links TRBV5-1 to TRBJ2-7, with D possibly matching TRBD2 (5 bases). Per the germline V gene, CDR1 is SGHRS and CDR2 is YFSETQ. V was cut by 4 bases and J by 4 bases, with 9 bases left in between. There are 12 residues in the CDR3. The CDR3 here is CASSSDYYEQYF. Written as DNA, the CDR3 is TGCGCCAGCAGCAGCGACTATTACGAGCAGTACTTC.

The genes are TRBV5-1 and TRBJ1-2; D call uncertain. V was pared by 3 bases and J by 7 bases, with 10 bases between. Germline CDR1 reads SGHRS; CDR2 reads YFSETQ. CDR3 length: 12 residues. The CDR3 spells CASSYSEGGYTF. Written as DNA, the CDR3 is TGCGCCAGCAGCTATTCTGAGGGTGGCTACACCTTC.

The chain has TRBV6-4 and TRBJ1-2; D is possibly TRBD1 (5 bases). The CDR3 consists of 14 residues. V shed 6 bases and J shed 6 bases, with 17 bases lying between them. CDR1 and CDR2 from the germline V gene are MRHNA and SNTAGT. This CDR3 reads CASSGHPEMDGYTF. Written as DNA, the CDR3 is TGTGCCAGCAGCGGACACCCGGAGATGGATGGCTACACCTTC.

The chain employs TRBV7-9 and TRBJ2-3; the D gene is possibly TRBD2 (5 bases). From germline, CDR1 is SEHNR and CDR2 FQNEAQ (reference sequence). There are 14 residues in the CDR3. V was cut by 5 bases and J by 1 base, with 10 bases left in between. As DNA, the CDR3 is TGTGCCAGCAGCCCAACTAGGCGCACAGATACGCAGTATTTT. Amino acids: CASSPTRRTDTQYF.

The V gene is TRBV30, the J gene TRBJ1-5; D unresolved. V was cut by 1 base and J by 4 bases, with 11 bases left in between. Germline values: CDR1 GTSNPN, CDR2 SVGIG (reference sequence). The CDR3 extends over 14 amino acids. The CDR3 DNA follows: TGTGCCTGGAGTGCGGCGGGTCTTAATCAGCCCCAGCATTTT. It encodes CAWSAAGLNQPQHF.

The chain combines TRBV27 with TRBJ2-4; 12 positions match TRBD2. Germline V gene sequence: CDR1 MNHEY, CDR2 SMNVEV (reference sequence). CDR3 length: 17 amino acids. Germline trimming cut 0 bases from V and 7 bases from J; bases unmatched to any gene: 7. CDR3 coding DNA: TGTGCCAGCAGTTTATCTCCTAGCGGGGGGGCCGGTAACATTCAGTACTTC. This codes for CASSLSPSGGAGNIQYF.

This clone was detected only once. The chain links TRBV24-1 to TRBJ1-1; no firm D call. Between the trimmed V and J ends, which lost 5 bases and 8 bases, there was a span of 8 bases. CDR3 size: 11 residues. Germline CDR1 and CDR2: KGHDR and SFDVKD. As DNA, the CDR3 is TGTGCCACCAGTGTGGGCAGGGAAGCTTTCTTT. This codes for CATSVGREAFF.

This clone appeared a single time. Written as DNA, the CDR3 is TGTGCCTGGAGCGCCGGGACAGCCCTTAACTATGGCTACACCTTC. Its translation is CAWSAGTALNYGYTF. The chain links TRBV30 to TRBJ1-2, with TRBD1 matching over 7 bases. After removal of 3 bases from V and 1 base from J, the junction contained 8 bases not matched to a gene. Germline CDR1 reads GTSNPN; CDR2 reads SVGIG (reference sequence). CDR3 length equals 15 residues.

As concerns this clone: At the DNA level, this CDR3 is encoded by other sequences in the same sample as well. V usage is TRBV27 and J usage is TRBJ2-7; 8 bases map to TRBD2. There are 14 residues in the CDR3. CDR1 is MNHEY and CDR2 is SMNVEV in the germline V gene (reference sequence). After removal of 2 bases from V and 3 bases from J, the junction contained 3 bases not matched to a gene. The CDR3 reads CASSLTGGIYEQYF. The CDR3 region has the DNA TGTGCCAGCAGTTTAACGGGGGGGATCTACGAGCAGTACTTC.

The chain links TRBV2 to TRBJ2-1, with D possibly TRBD2 on 7 matching bases. CDR3 length: 17 residues. Trimming shortened V by 6 bases and J by 7 bases, and 25 bases separated the two germline ends. Germline assignment: CDR1 SNHLY and CDR2 FYNNEI. The CDR3 sequence is CASSRRAGAPLSNEQFF. The CDR3 DNA reads as TGTGCCAGCAGCCGAAGGGCGGGGGCCCCCCTTTCGAATGAGCAGTTCTTC.

V usage is TRBV7-9 and J usage is TRBJ1-1; D is perhaps TRBD1 (6 bases). The CDR3 spans 11 residues. Germline V CDR1 and CDR2: SEHNR, FQNEAQ (reference sequence). CDR3 coding DNA: TGTGCACACCGAGGGGACAAGGGAGCTTTCTTT. Translating it yields CAHRGDKGAFF.

V usage is TRBV4-1 and J usage is TRBJ2-3; TRBD1 agrees at 10 bases. The germline V gene encodes CDR1 MGHRA and CDR2 YSYEKL. The CDR3 loop spans 15 amino acids. Trimming at V came to 5 bases and at J to 3 bases, leaving 5 bases not matched to a gene. CDR3 nucleotide sequence: TGCGCCAGCAGCGGAGACAGGGGGCTAACAGATACGCAGTATTTT. It codes for CASSGDRGLTDTQYF.

The rearrangement joins TRBV18 to TRBJ2-7; possibly TRBD1 for D (6 bases). Trimming took off 5 bases at V and 7 bases at J, with 15 bases between the two ends. Germline V gene data show CDR1 as KGHSH and CDR2 as LQKENI. The CDR3 is made up of 13 amino acids. The CDR3 sequence: CASSTLEQGEQYF. The CDR3 DNA reads as TGTGCCAGCTCAACCCTGGAACAGGGAGAGCAGTACTTC.

The V and J genes are TRBV14 and TRBJ1-5; D ambiguous. Trimming cost V 0 bases and J 4 bases, with 10 bases left between them. There are 15 residues in the CDR3. The germline gives CDR1 SGHDN, CDR2 FVKESK. CDR3 amino acids: CASSQDGRGNQPQHF. The CDR3 region has the DNA TGTGCCAGCAGCCAAGATGGACGGGGTAATCAGCCCCAGCATTTT.

This chain connects TRBV3-1 (or the pseudogene TRBV3-2) to TRBJ2-1; 9 bases are a match to TRBD2. The CDR3 covers 16 residues. V lost 4 bases, J lost 4 bases, and 8 bases stayed unmatched. CDR1 and CDR2 (germline): LGHDT, YNNKEL (reference sequence). The CDR3 sequence: CASSPVAGASYNEQFF. In nucleotides, the CDR3 is TGTGCCAGCAGCCCAGTAGCGGGGGCGTCGTACAATGAGCAGTTCTTC.

The chain uses TRBV29-1 and TRBJ1-2, with 8 nucleotides matching TRBD1. The CDR3 runs to 13 residues. V lost 7 bases, J lost 2 bases, and 6 bases stayed unmatched. Germline V CDR1 and CDR2: SQVTM, ANQGSEA. CDR3 DNA sequence: TGCAGCGATCGGACAGGGCCAAACTATGGCTACACCTTC. This gives the protein CSDRTGPNYGYTF. The full variable domain, its missing parts supplied by reference TRBV29-1 and TRBJ1-2, is SAVISQKPSRDICQRGTSLTIQCQVDSQVTMMFWYRQQPGQSLTLIATANQGSEATYESGFVIDKFPISRPNLTFSTLTVSNMSPEDSSIYLCSDRTGPNYGYTFGSGTRLTVV.

The genes are TRBV15 and TRBJ1-1, with TRBD1 matching 7 bases. Losses at the gene ends were 1 base for V and 4 bases for J; bases not matched to a gene: 6. The CDR3 is made up of 15 amino acids. Germline values: CDR1 LNHNV, CDR2 YYDKDF (reference sequence). CDR3 residues: CATSRGRQGGTEAFF. The CDR3 DNA sequence: TGTGCCACCAGCAGAGGACGACAGGGCGGCACTGAAGCTTTCTTT.

J is TRBJ1-1 and V is TRBV5-6; unclear D gene. CDR1 SGHDT and CDR2 YYEEEE come from the germline V gene. V lost 4 bases, J lost 5 bases, and 9 bases lay in between. This CDR3 spans 12 amino acids. The CDR3 coding sequence is TGTGCCAGCAGCCCCCGAGGGACTGAAGCTTTCTTT. Protein sequence: CASSPRGTEAFF.

This clone was observed a few times. The chain recombines TRBV10-2 with TRBJ2-7; D is perhaps TRBD2 (6 bases). The CDR3 length is 13 residues. Trimming stripped 10 bases from V and 5 bases from J, with 18 bases between. In germline, CDR1 is WSHSY, CDR2 SAAADI. Here the CDR3 reads CATLGLKPDEQYF. Here the CDR3 DNA reads TGCGCCACCCTGGGACTCAAGCCGGACGAGCAGTACTTC.

The gene calls are TRBV12-3 or TRBV12-4 and TRBJ1-2, with 7 bases that match TRBD1. With V trimmed by 6 bases and J by 8 bases, 9 bases remained unmatched. CDR3 size: 13 residues. CDR3 DNA sequence: TGTGCCAGCAGCAAGGAGGGGGCGCGCGGCTACACCTTC. It translates to CASSKEGARGYTF.

The chain joins TRBV7-9 to TRBJ1-6; D possibly corresponds to TRBD1 (6 bases). The CDR3 consists of 18 residues. The germline V and J ends were trimmed by 5 bases and 5 bases, with 22 bases remaining between them. Germline-derived CDR1 and CDR2 are SEHNR and FQNEAQ (reference sequence). The CDR3 region has the DNA TGTGCCAGCAGCCCCCTAACAGGGACCCCCTGGGATAATTCACCCCTCCACTTT. This sequence encodes CASSPLTGTPWDNSPLHF.

This chain uses TRBV20-1 with TRBJ1-1; D possibly corresponds to TRBD1 (5 bases). Trimming took off 7 bases at V and 6 bases at J, with 12 bases between the two ends. The CDR3 is 11 residues long. Germline V gene lookup returns CDR1 DFQATT and CDR2 SNEGSKA (reference sequence). The CDR3 region has the DNA TGCAGTGACGCTAGGGGTTCTGAAGCTTTCTTT. Its translation: CSDARGSEAFF.

The chain couples TRBV6-6 to TRBJ1-2, with a possible D match to TRBD1 (6 bases). CDR3 length: 15 amino acids. The V and J ends lost 5 bases and 2 bases respectively, with 15 bases between them. CDR1 and CDR2 (germline): MNHNY, SVGAGI (reference sequence). CDR3 DNA sequence: TGTGCCAGCAGTAAGCGGGGGGGCGACAACTATGGCTACACCTTC. Translating it yields CASSKRGGDNYGYTF.

This rearrangement joins TRBV9 to TRBJ2-7, with 11 bases fitting TRBD2. The V gene's germline CDR1 is SGDLS and CDR2 YYNGEE. V shed 3 bases, J shed 7 bases, and the junction held 9 bases outside the gene matches. The CDR3 length is 15 residues. CDR3 nucleotide sequence: TGTGCCAGCAGCGCTTTAGCGGGGGGGCCAGAAGAGCAGTACTTC. Protein: CASSALAGGPEEQYF.

This sequence joins TRBV19 and TRBJ1-2, with 7 positions matching TRBD1. V lost 3 bases and J lost 6; bases outside the gene matches: 7. The CDR3 runs 14 residues. In germline, CDR1 is LNHDA, CDR2 SQIVND (reference sequence). The CDR3 loop reads CASSIATGNNGYTF. The CDR3 bases are TGTGCCAGTAGTATCGCGACAGGGAACAATGGCTACACCTTC.

The V gene is TRBV6-6, the J gene TRBJ2-3; D unresolved. The CDR3 extends over 12 amino acids. The germline CDR1 and CDR2 sequences are MNHNY and SVGAGI (reference sequence). Trimming pared 4 bases from V and 0 bases from J, leaving 2 bases between. The CDR3 spells CASSSSTDTQYF. CDR3 coding DNA: TGTGCCAGCAGTTCTAGCACAGATACGCAGTATTTT.

The genes are TRBV7-9 and TRBJ1-5; the match to TRBD1 covers 7 bases. The junction had 6 bases not matched to a gene; V was cut back by 4 bases and J by 6 bases. In germline, CDR1 is SEHNR, CDR2 FQNEAQ (reference sequence). This CDR3 has 14 amino acids. CDR3 DNA: TGTGCCAGCAGCTACGGACAGGCAAGTCAGCCCCAGCATTTT. Translation: CASSYGQASQPQHF. Filled out from reference TRBV7-9 and TRBJ1-5, the complete variable domain reads DTGVSQNPRHKITKRGQNVTFRCDPISEHNRLYWYRQTLGQGPEFLTYFQNEAQLEKSRLLSDRFSAERPKGSFSTLEIQRTEQGDSAMYLCASSYGQASQPQHFGDGTRLSIL.

This clone has only a few counts. The chain has TRBV10-1 and TRBJ2-7, with 8 bases lining up with TRBD1. The CDR3 runs 15 residues. V dropped 3 bases and J dropped 3; count of bases not matched to a gene: 7. Germline values: CDR1 WNHNN, CDR2 SYGVQD (reference sequence). Written as DNA, the CDR3 is TGCGCCAGCAGTGAAAAGGACAGGGAGCTCTACGAGCAGTACTTC. This sequence encodes CASSEKDRELYEQYF.

V and J are TRBV7-2 and TRBJ1-6; perhaps TRBD1 as D (5 bases). This CDR3 is 15 amino acids long. The germline gives CDR1 SGHTA, CDR2 FQGNSA. V lost 8 bases and J lost 5, with 16 bases in between. This chain's CDR3 is CASSGGRWDNSPLHF. CDR3 in DNA: TGTGCCAGCTCCGGGGGAAGGTGGGATAATTCACCCCTCCACTTT.

The CDR3, as DNA: TGTGCCATCAGTGAACCGACTAGCGGAACTACCGGGGAGCTGTTTTTT. Translated: CAISEPTSGTTGELFF. This chain joins TRBV10-3 and TRBJ2-2; 9 bases match TRBD2. With 3 bases clipped from V and 5 bases from J, the junction kept 7 bases outside the gene matches. This CDR3 spans 16 amino acids. In germline, CDR1 is ENHRY, CDR2 SYGVKD.